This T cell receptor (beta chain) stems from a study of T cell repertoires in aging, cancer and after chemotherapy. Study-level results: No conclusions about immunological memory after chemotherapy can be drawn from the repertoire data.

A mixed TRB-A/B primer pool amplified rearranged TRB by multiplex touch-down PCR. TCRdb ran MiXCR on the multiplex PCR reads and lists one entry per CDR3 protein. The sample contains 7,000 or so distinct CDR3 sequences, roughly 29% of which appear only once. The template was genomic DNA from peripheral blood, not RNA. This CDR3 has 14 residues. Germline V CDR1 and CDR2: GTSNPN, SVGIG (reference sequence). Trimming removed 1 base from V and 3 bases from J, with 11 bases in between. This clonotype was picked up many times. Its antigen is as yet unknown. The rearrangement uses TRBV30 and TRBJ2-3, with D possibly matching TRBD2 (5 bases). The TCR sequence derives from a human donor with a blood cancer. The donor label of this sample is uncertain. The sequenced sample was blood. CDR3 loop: CAWSDEGNTDTQYF. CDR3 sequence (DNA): TGTGCCTGGAGTGATGAGGGTAATACAGATACGCAGTATTTT.